This TCR beta chain was documented in a study of beta chain features in type 1 diabetes. CD4+ cells of the naive, central memory, regulatory and stem cell-like memory types were sorted via CD45RO/CCR7/CD25/CD127/CD95/CD27. Sorted populations all had greater than 95% purity. Whole-study results and caveats: A closer apparent resemblance between naive, central memory and Treg TCRB repertoires was seen in patients than in healthy donors. Moderately but significantly shorter TCRB CDR3s were found in Type 1 diabetes patients in all four CD4+ subsets. Highly expressing activated T cells could be over-counted with a cDNA template.

There are 14 residues in the CDR3. CDR1 is SQVTM, CDR2 ANQGSEA, per germline. V was pared by 6 bases and J by 6 bases, with 12 bases of the junction left unmatched. The investigators reverse transcribed all of the isolated RNA, so they sequenced expressed TCRB transcripts. Data came from immunoSEQ multiplex PCR; TCRdb stores just in-frame clones and leaves some out. The table lists some 330,000 clones, about 12% of them singletons. Concerning this clone itself: Its specificity is not known.

V is TRBV29-1 and J is TRBJ2-7; the match to TRBD1 covers 9 bases. The sample was naive CD4+ T cells from blood. This TCR derives from a woman younger than 35 with type 1 diabetes. CDR3 coding DNA: TGCAGCGTCAAACCGGGACAGGGTGTAGGCGAGCAGTACTTC. Its translation is CSVKPGQGVGEQYF.